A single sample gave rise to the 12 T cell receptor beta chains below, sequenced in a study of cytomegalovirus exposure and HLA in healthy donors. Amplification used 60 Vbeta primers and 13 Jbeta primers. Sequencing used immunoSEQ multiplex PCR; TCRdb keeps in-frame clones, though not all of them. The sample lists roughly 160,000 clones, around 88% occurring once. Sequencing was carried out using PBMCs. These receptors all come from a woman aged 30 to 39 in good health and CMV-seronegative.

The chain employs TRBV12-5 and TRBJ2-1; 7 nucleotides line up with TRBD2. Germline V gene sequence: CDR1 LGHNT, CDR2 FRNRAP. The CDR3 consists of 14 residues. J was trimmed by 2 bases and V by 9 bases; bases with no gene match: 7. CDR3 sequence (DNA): TGTGCTAGCGGGGCTAGCGGACCCTACAATGAGCAGTTCTTC. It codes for CASGASGPYNEQFF.

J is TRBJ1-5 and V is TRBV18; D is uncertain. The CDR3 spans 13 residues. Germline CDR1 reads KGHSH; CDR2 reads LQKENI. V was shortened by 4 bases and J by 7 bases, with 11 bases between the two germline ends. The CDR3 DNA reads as TGTGCCAGCTCACGAGCCCGGGAGCAGCCCCAGCATTTT. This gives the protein CASSRAREQPQHF.

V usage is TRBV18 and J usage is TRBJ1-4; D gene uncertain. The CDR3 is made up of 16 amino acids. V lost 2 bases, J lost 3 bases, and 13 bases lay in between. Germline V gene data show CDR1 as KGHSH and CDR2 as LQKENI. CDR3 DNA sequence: TGTGCCAGCTCACCAGTTGCGGCATCAGCTAATGAAAAACTGTTTTTT. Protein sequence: CASSPVAASANEKLFF.

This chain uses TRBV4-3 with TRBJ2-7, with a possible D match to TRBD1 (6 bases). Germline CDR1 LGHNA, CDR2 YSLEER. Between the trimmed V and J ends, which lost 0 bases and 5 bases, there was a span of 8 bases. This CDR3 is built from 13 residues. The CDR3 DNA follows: TGCGCCAGCAGCCAAGATCACAGGGACGAGCAGTACTTC. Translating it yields CASSQDHRDEQYF.

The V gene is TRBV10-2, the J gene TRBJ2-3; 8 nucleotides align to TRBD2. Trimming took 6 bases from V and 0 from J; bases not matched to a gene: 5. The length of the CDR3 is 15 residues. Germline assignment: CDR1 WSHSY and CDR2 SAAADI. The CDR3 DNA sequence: TGCGCCAGCAGAAGCGGGGGACCAAGCACAGATACGCAGTATTTT. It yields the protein CASRSGGPSTDTQYF.

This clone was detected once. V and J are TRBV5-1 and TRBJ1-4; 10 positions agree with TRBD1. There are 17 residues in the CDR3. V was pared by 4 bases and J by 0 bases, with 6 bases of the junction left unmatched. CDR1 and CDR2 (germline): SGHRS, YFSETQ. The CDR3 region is CASSAGQGTATNEKLFF. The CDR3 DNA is TGCGCCAGCAGCGCGGGACAGGGGACTGCAACTAATGAAAAACTGTTTTTT. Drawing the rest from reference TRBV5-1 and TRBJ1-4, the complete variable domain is KAGVTQTPRYLIKTRGQQVTLSCSPISGHRSVSWYQQTPGQGLQFLFEYFSETQRNKGNFPGRFSGRQFSNSRSEMNVSTLELGDSALYLCASSAGQGTATNEKLFFGSGTQLSVL.

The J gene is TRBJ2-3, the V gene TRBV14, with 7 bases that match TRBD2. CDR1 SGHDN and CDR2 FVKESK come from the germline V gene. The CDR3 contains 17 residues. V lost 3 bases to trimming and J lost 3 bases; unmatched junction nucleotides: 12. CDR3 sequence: CASSHKSGGLRTDTQYF. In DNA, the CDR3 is TGTGCCAGCAGCCACAAATCGGGAGGACTAAGAACAGATACGCAGTATTTT. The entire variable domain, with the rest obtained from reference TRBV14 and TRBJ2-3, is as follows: EAGVTQFPSHSVIEKGQTVTLRCDPISGHDNLYWYRRVMGKEIKFLLHFVKESKQDESGMPNNRFLAERTGGTYSTLKVQPAELEDSGVYFCASSHKSGGLRTDTQYFGPGTRLTVL.

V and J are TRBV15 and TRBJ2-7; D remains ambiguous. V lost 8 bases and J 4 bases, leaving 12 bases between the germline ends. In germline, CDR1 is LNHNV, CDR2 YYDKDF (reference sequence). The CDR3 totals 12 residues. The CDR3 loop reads CATDSRKYEQYF. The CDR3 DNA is TGTGCCACCGATAGCCGAAAGTACGAGCAGTACTTC.

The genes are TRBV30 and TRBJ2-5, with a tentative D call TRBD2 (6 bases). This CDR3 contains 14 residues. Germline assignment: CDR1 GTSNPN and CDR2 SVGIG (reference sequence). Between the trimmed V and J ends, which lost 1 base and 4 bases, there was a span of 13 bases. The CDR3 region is CAWSGGGAIETQYF. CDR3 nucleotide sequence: TGTGCCTGGAGTGGGGGCGGGGCCATAGAGACCCAGTACTTC.

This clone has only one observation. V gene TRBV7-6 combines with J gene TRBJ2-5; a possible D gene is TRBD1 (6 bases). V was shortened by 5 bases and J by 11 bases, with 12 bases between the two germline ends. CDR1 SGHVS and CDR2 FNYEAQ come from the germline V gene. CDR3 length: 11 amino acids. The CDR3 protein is CASSPQGSQYF. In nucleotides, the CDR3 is TGTGCCAGCAGCCCCCAGGGGTCGCAGTACTTC.

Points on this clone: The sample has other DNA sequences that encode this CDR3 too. The DNA of the CDR3 is TGCAGTGCTAGCAGGGAAGAGACCCAGTACTTC. This translates into CSASREETQYF. V and J are TRBV20-1 and TRBJ2-5; a weak D match, TRBD1 (5 bases). Germline V gives CDR1 DFQATT, CDR2 SNEGSKA (reference sequence). The CDR3 sequence is 11 residues long. Between the trimmed V and J ends, which lost 3 bases and 3 bases, there was a span of 5 bases.

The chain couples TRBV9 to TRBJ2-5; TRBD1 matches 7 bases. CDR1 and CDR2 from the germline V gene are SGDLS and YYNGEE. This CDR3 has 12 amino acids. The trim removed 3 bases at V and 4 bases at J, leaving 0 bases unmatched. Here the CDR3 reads CASSEGAETQYF. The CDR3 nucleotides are TGTGCCAGCAGCGAGGGGGCAGAGACCCAGTACTTC.